Each of the 13 T cell receptor beta chains below was sequenced from the same sample in a study of T cell repertoires in ileal Crohn's disease. This table comes from immunoSEQ multiplex PCR, and its TCRdb copy is limited to in-frame clones, with some not included. This table has about 13,000 clones, 60% to 80% appearing once. Time point given: neoterminal ileum biopsy at postoperative endoscopy, about 6 months after surgery. The specimen was ileal tissue. The receptors derive from an adult with Crohn's disease.

This clone was counted once. V usage is TRBV11-2 and J usage is TRBJ1-3, with a weak D call TRBD1 (6 bases). V dropped 3 bases and J dropped 4 bases, with 13 bases sitting between them. Germline assignment: CDR1 SGHAT and CDR2 FQNNGV. The CDR3 extends over 15 amino acids. CDR3 sequence reads: CASSLGAGPGNTIYF. The CDR3 coding sequence is TGTGCCAGCAGCTTGGGGGCCGGGCCCGGAAACACCATATATTTT.

The chain joins TRBV7-9 to TRBJ1-5; D not certain. CDR3 size: 12 residues. V gave up 5 bases and J gave up 11 bases, with 13 bases separating them. The germline V gene encodes CDR1 SEHNR and CDR2 FQNEAQ (reference sequence). Here the CDR3 DNA reads TGTGCCAGCAGCGTCCCCCTTGGTGCCCAGCATTTT. Protein sequence: CASSVPLGAQHF.

The CDR3 DNA sequence: TGCAGCGTTGGTCAGGGGAACTTGAACACTGAAGCTTTCTTT. Its translation: CSVGQGNLNTEAFF. The J gene is TRBJ1-1, the V gene TRBV29-1, with D possibly matching TRBD1 (6 bases). In germline, CDR1 is SQVTM, CDR2 ANQGSEA. This CDR3 is 14 amino acids long. The germline V and J ends were trimmed by 4 bases and 0 bases, with 12 bases remaining between them.

This clone was seen once. The genes are TRBV28 and TRBJ1-4; D gene uncertain. Trimming left V 3 bases short and J 0 bases short, with 5 bases between. The CDR3 spans 14 residues. The germline gives CDR1 MDHEN, CDR2 SYDVKM. CDR3 DNA: TGTGCCAGCAGTTTCGGTGCAACTAATGAAAAACTGTTTTTT. Its protein is CASSFGATNEKLFF.

The table lists this clone with a count of one. This chain connects TRBV7-3 to TRBJ2-3, with TRBD2 matching 9 bases. The germline CDR1 and CDR2 sequences are SGHTA and FQGTGA. This CDR3 spans 15 amino acids. J gave up 2 bases and V 4 bases, and 4 bases lay outside the gene matches. DNA for the CDR3: TGTGCCAGCAGCTCCAGCGGGGGGCTCACAGATACGCAGTATTTT. Encoded protein: CASSSSGGLTDTQYF.

The chain joins TRBV5-1 to TRBJ2-1; 7 bases agree with TRBD2. From germline, CDR1 is SGHRS and CDR2 YFSETQ. CDR3 length: 14 amino acids. The V and J ends lost 6 bases and 4 bases, in that order; junction bases with no gene match: 7. CDR3 sequence (DNA): TGCGCCAGCACATCGGGGGGTATATACAATGAGCAGTTCTTC. Translated, it gives CASTSGGIYNEQFF.

The chain links TRBV11-2 to TRBJ1-2; D might be TRBD1 (6 bases). Trimming stripped 5 bases from V and 6 bases from J, with 19 bases between. Looked up from germline, CDR1 is SGHAT and CDR2 is FQNNGV. CDR3 size: 15 residues. The CDR3 nucleotides read TGTGCCAGCAGCCCTAAGGGGGGGGATTTCGATGGCTACACCTTC. Its translation: CASSPKGGDFDGYTF.

CDR3 amino acids: CASSPQQSEQYF. The DNA for the CDR3 is TGTGCCAGCTCACCACAACAGAGCGAGCAGTACTTC. The chain uses TRBV18 and TRBJ2-7; unclear D gene. The V and J ends lost 1 base and 6 bases respectively, with 7 bases between them. CDR3 size: 12 residues. The V gene's germline CDR1 is KGHSH and CDR2 LQKENI.

The chain recombines TRBV27 with TRBJ2-7; D possibly corresponds to TRBD2 (6 bases). V was trimmed by 4 bases and J by 7 bases, leaving 17 bases between them. The CDR3 loop spans 14 amino acids. Germline V CDR1 and CDR2: MNHEY, SMNVEV (reference sequence). CDR3 DNA: TGTGCCAGCAGTTCCCTGGGACCGGGGGAGGAGCAGTACTTC. It translates to CASSSLGPGEEQYF.

The chain carries TRBV7-2 and TRBJ2-3; D possibly corresponds to TRBD1 (5 bases). The CDR3 length is 16 residues. Trimming pared 6 bases from V and 1 base from J, leaving 17 bases between. Germline loops: CDR1 SGHTA, CDR2 FQGNSA. The CDR3, as DNA: TGTGCCAGCAGTAGTTCGCTAGTAGGGGGCACAGATACGCAGTATTTT. It codes for CASSSSLVGGTDTQYF.

The rearrangement links TRBV5-1 to TRBJ2-5; D might be TRBD2 (6 bases). Germline loops: CDR1 SGHRS, CDR2 YFSETQ. The CDR3 totals 15 residues. Trimming left V 4 bases short and J 1 base short, with 14 bases between. DNA of the CDR3: TGCGCCAGCAGCACCCGGCAGGGACTCCAAGAGACCCAGTACTTC. Its translation: CASSTRQGLQETQYF.

The chain carries TRBV6-8 and TRBJ2-5, with 8 bases matching TRBD2. Germline loops: CDR1 MNHGY, CDR2 SAAAGT. With V trimmed by 6 bases and J by 2 bases, 5 bases remained unmatched. CDR3 size: 14 residues. CDR3 sequence reads: CASSTRGGQETQYF. Here the CDR3 DNA reads TGTGCCAGCAGCACCCGGGGGGGTCAAGAGACCCAGTACTTC.

This clone showed up just a few times. This rearrangement joins TRBV28 to TRBJ1-5; 7 positions agree with TRBD1. Germline trimming cut 6 bases from V and 2 bases from J; bases unmatched to any gene: 7. CDR1 MDHEN and CDR2 SYDVKM come from the germline V gene. CDR3 length: 15 amino acids. The CDR3 loop reads CASSRGTEGNQPQHF. CDR3 in DNA: TGTGCCAGCAGCCGGGGGACAGAAGGCAATCAGCCCCAGCATTTT. The whole variable domain, remainder taken from reference TRBV28 and TRBJ1-5, is DVKVTQSSRYLVKRTGEKVFLECVQDMDHENMFWYRQDPGLGLRLIYFSYDVKMKEKGDIPEGYSVSREKKERFSLILESASTNQTSMYLCASSRGTEGNQPQHFGDGTRLSIL.